This T cell receptor beta chain was found in a study of T cell repertoires in cytomegalovirus infection. Study as a whole: Indicated by public TCR beta signatures were CMV infection and matching HLA type.

TCRdb fed the reads into MiXCR, producing one record per CDR3 protein. The repertoire holds approximately 1,000,000 distinct CDR3 sequences, with around 30% as singletons. Concerning this clonotype itself: What it binds is not known.

Germline CDR1 DFQATT, CDR2 SNEGSKA (reference sequence). The CDR3 runs 13 residues. Trimming cost V 3 bases and J 0 bases, with 7 bases left between them. This sequence originates from a human donor in good health (CMV status not recorded). Some clones in this sample may be carry-over from other donors' samples. The sample in question was cultured CD8+ T cells from PBMCs, obtained from culture after CMV antigen stimulation. V gene TRBV20-1 combines with J gene TRBJ2-3; D gene ambiguous. The DNA for the CDR3 is TGCAGTGCTAGCGACCTTAGCACAGATACGCAGTATTTT. Its translation: CSASDLSTDTQYF.